These 11 T cell receptor beta chains came from one sample sequenced in a study of T cells in Graves' hyperthyroidism and ophthalmopathy. Researchers amplified the TCR beta CDR3 regions from RNA transcripts. With the HTBI primer set, the TCR CDR3 went through a first round of RT-PCR. TCRdb re-derived calls from the multiplex PCR reads in MiXCR, one entry per CDR3 protein. This table holds roughly 600,000 distinct CDR3 sequences, more than 12% found once. Sequencing was carried out using blood. These receptors all stem from a woman between 50 and 59 years old with Graves' ophthalmopathy.

Concerning this clonotype itself: A much larger clone differs by one base, so this may be a read error. This CDR3 is missing its conserved last phenylalanine or tryptophan, likely due to a read error. The chain uses TRBV9 and TRBJ1-1, with TRBD1 matching 8 bases. J lost 0 bases, V lost 7 bases, and 11 bases had no gene match. The germline V gene has CDR1 SGDLS and CDR2 YYNGEE. The CDR3 covers 16 residues. CDR3 region: CASSTATGAMNTEAFL. CDR3 sequence (DNA): TGTGCCAGCTCAACTGCGACAGGGGCGATGAACACTGAAGCTTTCCTT.

This clonotype was seen ten or more times. The CDR3 DNA reads TGTGCCAGCAGTCGCCTACCGACAGTGTTTAGCAATCAGCCCCAGCATTTT. This sequence encodes CASSRLPTVFSNQPQHF. J is TRBJ1-5 and V is TRBV6-2 or TRBV6-3; weak D call: TRBD1 (5 bases). Trimming took off 5 bases at V and 0 bases at J, with 17 bases between the two ends. Per the germline V gene, CDR1 is MNHEY and CDR2 is SVGEGT. This CDR3 is 17 amino acids long.

The rearrangement uses TRBV24-1 and TRBJ2-5; 10 bases map to TRBD1. Trimming at V came to 5 bases and at J to 5 bases, leaving 4 bases not matched to a gene. There are 14 residues in the CDR3. Germline loops: CDR1 KGHDR, CDR2 SFDVKD. The CDR3 nucleotides are TGTGCCACCAGTGGACAGGGGGCAGGGGAGACCCAGTACTTC. The encoded protein is CATSGQGAGETQYF.

This clonotype was seen repeatedly, ten times or more. The rearrangement joins TRBV18 to TRBJ2-5; no definite D call. V was cut by 5 bases and J by 5 bases, with 12 bases left in between. Germline CDR1 and CDR2: KGHSH and LQKENI. This CDR3 has 13 amino acids. The DNA for the CDR3 is TGTGCCAGCTCAGGCGCGCCGCAGGAGACCCAGTACTTC. This translates into CASSGAPQETQYF. The entire variable domain, with the rest obtained from reference TRBV18 and TRBJ2-5, is as follows: NAGVMQNPRHLVRRRGQEARLRCSPMKGHSHVYWYRQLPEEGLKFMVYLQKENIIDESGMPKERFSAEFPKEGPSILRIQQVVRGDSAAYFCASSGAPQETQYFGPGTRLLVL.

The rearrangement uses TRBV18 and TRBJ2-1; 12 nucleotides match TRBD2. Per the germline V gene, CDR1 is KGHSH and CDR2 is LQKENI. The CDR3 runs 20 residues. V dropped 2 bases and J dropped 6; count of bases not matched to a gene: 17. The CDR3 DNA sequence: TGTGCCAGCTCACCAAGGGGAAGGTCTCCTAGCGGGAGGGATCGCAATGAGCAGTTCTTC. Its translation: CASSPRGRSPSGRDRNEQFF.

The chain couples TRBV6-1 to TRBJ2-3, with no clear D. CDR1 and CDR2 from the germline V gene are MNHNS and SASEGT. The V end lost 7 bases, the J end lost 0 bases, and 14 bases lay between the germline ends. There are 15 residues in the CDR3. CDR3 nucleotides: TGTGCCAGCAACCCCGGACGTCCTAGCACAGATACGCAGTATTTT. Amino acids: CASNPGRPSTDTQYF.

This clonotype was detected many times. The chain recombines TRBV7-9 with TRBJ2-2, with 7 bases identical to TRBD1. The V gene end was trimmed by 7 bases and the J gene end by 6 bases; junction bases not matched to a gene: 8. Germline V gives CDR1 SEHNR, CDR2 FQNEAQ (reference sequence). The CDR3 has 14 residues. The CDR3 DNA is TGTGCCAGCACAAAAAGACAGGGTCCCGGGGAGCTGTTTTTT. Translating it yields CASTKRQGPGELFF.

This clonotype was seen at least ten times. The rearrangement joins TRBV6-2 or TRBV6-3 to TRBJ2-7; 10 bases map to TRBD1. After removal of 0 bases from V and 6 bases from J, the junction contained 11 bases not matched to a gene. There are 17 residues in the CDR3. Per germline, CDR1 MNHEY and CDR2 SVGEGT. In nucleotides, the CDR3 is TGTGCCAGCAGTTACTCAAGGGGACAGGGGAGAGGAGGCGAGCAGTACTTC. Amino acid sequence: CASSYSRGQGRGGEQYF.

In its sample, this clonotype was seen a few times. The chain joins TRBV5-4 to TRBJ2-1, with 10 nucleotides matching TRBD2. This CDR3 spans 15 amino acids. Trimming removed 1 base from V and 10 bases from J; junction bases left unmatched: 8. Per germline, CDR1 SGHNT and CDR2 YYREEE (reference sequence). The CDR3 protein is CASSLSLAGAQEQFF. The CDR3 DNA is TGTGCCAGCAGCTTGAGTCTAGCGGGAGCACAGGAGCAGTTCTTC.

This clonotype has a count of ten or more. The chain employs TRBV20-1 and TRBJ2-4; D may be TRBD2 (6 bases). Trimming pared 4 bases from V and 0 bases from J, leaving 7 bases between. The CDR3 length is 13 residues. CDR1 DFQATT and CDR2 SNEGSKA come from the germline V gene (reference sequence). Here the CDR3 reads CSAMGLAKNIQYF. For the CDR3, the DNA is TGCAGTGCTATGGGACTAGCCAAAAACATTCAGTACTTC.

This clonotype was seen a few times. This chain connects TRBV12-3 or TRBV12-4 to TRBJ1-1, with D perhaps TRBD1 (5 bases). Trimming shortened V by 8 bases and J by 1 base, and 14 bases separated the two germline ends. This CDR3 spans 14 amino acids. DNA of the CDR3: TGTGCCAGCCACCGGGGGTTGACGAACACTGAAGCTTTCTTT. This encodes CASHRGLTNTEAFF.